This is a list of T cell receptor beta chains from one sample in a study of memory CD4+ T cells and cytomegalovirus serostatus. Using immunoSEQ multiplex PCR, the repertoire was profiled, and TCRdb retains in-frame clones only, with some absent. The table records around 41,000 clones, about 82% of them present only once. What was sequenced was memory CD4+ T cells from blood. The receptors were gathered from an adult in good health and CMV-seronegative. CDR3s include the opening cysteine and the closing phenylalanine or tryptophan. Fields, in order: clone size, D gene, CDR3 length, J gene, V gene, CDR3 protein, CDR3 DNA. The D gene is left open where the match is weak. Clone sizes are given selectively: once, few, many, or a class where the clone is expanded.

abundance: NA
d_gene: NA
len: 16
j_gene: TRBJ1-1
v_gene: TRBV5-1
CDR3aa: CASSSRQGGPNTEAFF
CDR3nt: TGCGCCAGCAGCTCAAGACAAGGGGGACCGAACACTGAAGCTTTCTTT

abundance: NA
d_gene: NA
len: 14
j_gene: TRBJ2-1
v_gene: TRBV28
CDR3aa: CASTPGGRTNEQFF
CDR3nt: TGTGCCAGCACCCCGGGTGGCAGGACCAATGAGCAGTTCTTC

abundance: NA
d_gene: TRBD1
len: 12
j_gene: TRBJ1-1
v_gene: TRBV18
CDR3aa: CASSDRFAEAFF
CDR3nt: TGTGCCAGCTCGGACAGGTTCGCTGAAGCTTTCTTT

abundance: NA
d_gene: NA
len: 15
j_gene: TRBJ1-5
v_gene: TRBV28
CDR3aa: CASSLGLHGDQPQHF
CDR3nt: TGTGCCAGCAGTTTAGGTCTCCACGGGGATCAGCCCCAGCATTTT

abundance: NA
d_gene: TRBD2
len: 17
j_gene: TRBJ2-3
v_gene: TRBV19
CDR3aa: CASSAWGLADSTDTQYF
CDR3nt: TGTGCCAGTAGTGCCTGGGGACTAGCCGATAGCACAGATACGCAGTATTTT

abundance: NA
d_gene: NA
len: 15
j_gene: TRBJ2-3
v_gene: TRBV6-5
CDR3aa: CASSYSYGMADTQYF
CDR3nt: TGTGCCAGCAGTTACTCATACGGGATGGCAGATACGCAGTATTTT

abundance: NA
d_gene: NA
len: 14
j_gene: TRBJ2-5
v_gene: TRBV11-3
CDR3aa: CASSPGRSEETQYF
CDR3nt: TGTGCCAGCAGCCCAGGCCGCAGCGAAGAGACCCAGTACTTC

abundance: NA
d_gene: NA
len: 14
j_gene: TRBJ2-1
v_gene: TRBV28
CDR3aa: CASSLSDRRGEQFF
CDR3nt: TGTGCCAGCAGTTTATCCGACAGGCGGGGTGAGCAGTTCTTC

abundance: NA
d_gene: NA
len: 15
j_gene: TRBJ2-7
v_gene: TRBV6-5
CDR3aa: CASSPDSLRRYEQYF
CDR3nt: TGTGCCAGCAGCCCGGACTCCCTAAGACGCTACGAGCAGTACTTC

abundance: once
d_gene: NA
len: 17
j_gene: TRBJ2-7
v_gene: TRBV5-5
CDR3aa: CASSLDGRGPGDYEQYF
CDR3nt: TGTGCCAGCAGCTTGGATGGGCGGGGACCGGGGGACTACGAGCAGTACTTC

abundance: NA
d_gene: TRBD1
len: 15
j_gene: TRBJ2-2
v_gene: TRBV7-2
CDR3aa: CASSLGGQGAGELFF
CDR3nt: TGTGCCAGCAGCTTAGGTGGACAGGGGGCCGGGGAGCTGTTTTTT

abundance: NA
d_gene: TRBD1
len: 13
j_gene: TRBJ2-7
v_gene: TRBV5-1
CDR3aa: CASRPEGGGWQYF
CDR3nt: TGCGCCAGCAGACCCGAAGGGGGCGGTTGGCAGTACTTC

abundance: few
d_gene: TRBD1
len: 15
j_gene: TRBJ1-6
v_gene: TRBV30
CDR3aa: CAWSSRQGANSPLHF
CDR3nt: TGTGCCTGGAGTTCCAGACAGGGGGCGAATTCACCCCTCCACTTT

abundance: NA
d_gene: TRBD2
len: 14
j_gene: TRBJ2-7
v_gene: TRBV6-5
CDR3aa: CASKYSGSIGEQYF
CDR3nt: TGTGCCAGCAAATATAGCGGGAGCATAGGCGAGCAGTACTTC

abundance: NA
d_gene: TRBD1
len: 15
j_gene: TRBJ2-2
v_gene: TRBV19
CDR3aa: CASSTQGILTGELFF
CDR3nt: TGTGCCAGTAGTACACAGGGGATACTAACCGGGGAGCTGTTTTTT

abundance: few
d_gene: TRBD2
len: 19
j_gene: TRBJ2-7
v_gene: TRBV28
CDR3aa: CASSFTYGLAGEWSYEQYF
CDR3nt: TGTGCCAGCAGTTTTACTTATGGACTAGCGGGAGAATGGTCCTACGAGCAGTACTTC

abundance: once
d_gene: TRBD2
len: 15
j_gene: TRBJ2-7
v_gene: TRBV7-2
CDR3aa: CASSLAVSGIFEQYF
CDR3nt: TGTGCCAGCAGCTTAGCGGTTAGCGGGATTTTCGAGCAGTACTTC

abundance: NA
d_gene: NA
len: 17
j_gene: TRBJ1-1
v_gene: TRBV14
CDR3aa: CASSQDPQLQGSTEAFF
CDR3nt: TGTGCCAGCAGCCAAGATCCACAACTACAGGGTAGCACTGAAGCTTTCTTT

abundance: NA
d_gene: NA
len: 14
j_gene: TRBJ1-2
v_gene: TRBV5-5
CDR3aa: CASSLESSNYGYTF
CDR3nt: TGTGCCAGCAGCTTGGAAAGTTCTAACTATGGCTACACCTTC

abundance: once
d_gene: TRBD1
len: 16
j_gene: TRBJ2-3
v_gene: TRBV28
CDR3aa: CASSSPGQGSPDTQYF
CDR3nt: TGTGCCAGCAGTTCACCGGGACAGGGGTCACCAGATACGCAGTATTTT

abundance: NA
d_gene: TRBD1
len: 15
j_gene: TRBJ2-3
v_gene: TRBV12-5
CDR3aa: CASGSRTGSTDTQYF
CDR3nt: TGTGCTAGTGGTTCCCGGACAGGGAGCACAGATACGCAGTATTTT

abundance: medium-sized
d_gene: NA
len: 13
j_gene: TRBJ2-3
v_gene: TRBV2
CDR3aa: CASSVTVADTQYF
CDR3nt: TGTGCCAGCAGTGTGACAGTTGCAGATACGCAGTATTTT

abundance: NA
d_gene: TRBD2
len: 14
j_gene: TRBJ2-1
v_gene: TRBV5-1
CDR3aa: CASGLAGSYNEQFF
CDR3nt: TGCGCCAGCGGACTAGCGGGCTCCTACAATGAGCAGTTCTTC

abundance: NA
d_gene: NA
len: 14
j_gene: TRBJ2-5
v_gene: TRBV29-1
CDR3aa: CSVQRRQAQETQYF
CDR3nt: TGCAGCGTTCAGAGGCGCCAGGCGCAAGAGACCCAGTACTTC

abundance: NA
d_gene: TRBD2
len: 14
j_gene: TRBJ2-2
v_gene: TRBV2
CDR3aa: CASSLGTRLGELFF
CDR3nt: TGTGCCAGCAGCCTCGGGACTAGGCTCGGGGAGCTGTTTTTT

abundance: NA
d_gene: NA
len: 13
j_gene: TRBJ2-5
v_gene: TRBV5-1
CDR3aa: CASSLELKETQYF
CDR3nt: TGCGCCAGCAGCTTGGAACTGAAAGAGACCCAGTACTTC

abundance: NA
d_gene: TRBD2
len: 14
j_gene: TRBJ2-1
v_gene: TRBV30
CDR3aa: CAWMGLAGVGEQFF
CDR3nt: TGTGCCTGGATGGGACTAGCGGGAGTCGGTGAGCAGTTCTTC